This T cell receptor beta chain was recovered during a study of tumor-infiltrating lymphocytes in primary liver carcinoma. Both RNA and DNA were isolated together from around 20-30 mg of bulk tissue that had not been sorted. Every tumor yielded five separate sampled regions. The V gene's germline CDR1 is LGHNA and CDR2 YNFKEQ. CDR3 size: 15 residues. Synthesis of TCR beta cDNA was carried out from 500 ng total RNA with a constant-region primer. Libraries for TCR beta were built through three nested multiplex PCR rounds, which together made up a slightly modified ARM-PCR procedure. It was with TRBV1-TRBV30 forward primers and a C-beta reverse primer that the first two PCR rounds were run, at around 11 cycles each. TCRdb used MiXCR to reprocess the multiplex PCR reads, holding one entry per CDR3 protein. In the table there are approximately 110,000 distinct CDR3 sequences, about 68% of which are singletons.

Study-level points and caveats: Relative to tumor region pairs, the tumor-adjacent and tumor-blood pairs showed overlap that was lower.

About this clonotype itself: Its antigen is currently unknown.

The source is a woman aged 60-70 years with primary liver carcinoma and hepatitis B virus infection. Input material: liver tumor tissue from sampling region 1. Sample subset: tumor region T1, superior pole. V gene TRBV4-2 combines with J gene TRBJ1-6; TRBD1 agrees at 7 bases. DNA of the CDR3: TGTACCAACGGGGATGCAGGGGGACATAATTCACCCCTCCACTTT. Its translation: CTNGDAGGHNSPLHF.